The rows below give T cell receptor beta chains drawn from one sample of a study of blood T cell repertoires in COVID-19. Only in-frame clones appear in the TCRdb table, and some are missing; sequencing was by immunoSEQ multiplex PCR. The sample shows more than 300,000 clones, roughly 89% of them seen only once. The sample taken for sequencing was PBMCs or T cells enriched from blood (not recorded which). These receptors were collected from a woman in her thirties who had recovered from COVID-19. Each CDR3 is given with its conserved first and last residue. D genes are given only for firm matches. Clone size is not always given. Where it is, it says once, few, many or a class for expanded clones.

.	TRBV6-4	.	TRBJ1-2	12	CASSDLRGGYTF	TGTGCCAGCAGTGACCTAAGGGGGGGCTACACCTTC
.	TRBV7-9	.	TRBJ1-5	17	CASSLDLGQKLNQPQHF	TGTGCCAGCAGCTTAGATCTCGGACAGAAACTAAATCAGCCCCAGCATTTT
.	TRBV7-6	.	TRBJ2-2	13	CASSVRPTGELFF	TGTGCCAGCAGCGTGCGGCCAACCGGGGAGCTGTTTTTT
.	TRBV28	.	TRBJ2-4	14	CASSLGGSKNIQYF	TGTGCCAGCAGCCTAGGGGGTTCCAAAAACATTCAGTACTTC
.	TRBV6-5	TRBD1	TRBJ1-3	14	CASTYGTVGNTIYF	TGTGCCAGCACCTATGGGACAGTTGGAAACACCATATATTTT
.	TRBV6-5	.	TRBJ1-1	14	CASSPGGSWTEAFF	TGTGCCAGCAGTCCCGGGGGGAGCTGGACTGAAGCTTTCTTT
.	TRBV27	TRBD2	TRBJ2-1	13	CASSLLREGEQFF	TGTGCCAGCAGTTTATTGCGGGAGGGTGAGCAGTTCTTC
.	TRBV5-8	.	TRBJ2-1	14	CASSLAVRNNEQFF	TGTGCCAGCAGCTTGGCCGTGCGAAACAATGAGCAGTTCTTC
.	TRBV6-1	.	TRBJ1-2	14	CASSEGRGIWGYTF	TGTGCCAGCAGTGAGGGCAGGGGCATTTGGGGCTACACCTTC
.	TRBV10-3	.	TRBJ2-1	18	CATQPSYSGTRDYNEQFF	TGTGCCACCCAGCCTTCCTACTCCGGGACAAGAGACTACAATGAGCAGTTCTTC
.	TRBV3-1/TRBV3-2	.	TRBJ2-2	14	CASSQGGSAGELFF	TGTGCCAGCAGCCAAGGTGGGAGCGCCGGGGAGCTGTTTTTT
few	TRBV19	.	TRBJ1-3	15	CASSIDIRTGNTIYF	TGTGCCAGTAGTATCGACATCCGAACTGGAAACACCATATATTTT
.	TRBV3-1/TRBV3-2	.	TRBJ1-3	15	CASSRRQDSGNTIYF	TGTGCCAGCAGCCGACGGCAGGACTCTGGAAACACCATATATTTT
.	TRBV11-2	.	TRBJ2-1	13	CASSPGGGYEQFF	TGTGCCAGCAGCCCGGGCGGGGGCTATGAGCAGTTCTTC